The TCR beta chain under discussion was sequenced for a study of T cell therapy after organ transplantation. About the research overall: Expansion used a peptide pool of 30 HLA class I and II CMV epitopes. Patients received a median of 1.92 x 10^8 CMV-specific T cells over 2 to 6 infusions. Study-level points and caveats: Endogenous clonotypes not in therapy products appeared after therapy alongside transferred ones.

For this clone: The antigen is undetermined.

Germline V gives CDR1 LGHNA, CDR2 YSLEER. Trimming took off 0 bases at V and 0 bases at J, with 5 bases between the two ends. This CDR3 comprises 15 residues. Only in-frame clones appear in the TCRdb table, and some are missing; sequencing was by immunoSEQ multiplex PCR. The sample comprises 20,000 or so clones, 81% of which are singletons, and about 8.7% rests with the top ten. The sample's time point: 4-8 weeks after completion of therapy. The source was CD8+ T cells from blood, collected after autologous CMV-specific T cell therapy. V gene TRBV4-3 combines with J gene TRBJ1-4; no definite D call. The source of this sequence is a human patient who had received a solid organ transplant and had CMV disease. Some T cells may have come from the graft donor. In nucleotides, the CDR3 is TGCGCCAGCAGCCAAGATAGAGCAACTAATGAAAAACTGTTTTTT. It codes for CASSQDRATNEKLFF.